This T cell receptor beta chain was sequenced for a study of cytomegalovirus exposure and HLA in healthy donors. Germline V gives CDR1 MNHNS, CDR2 SASEGT. J was trimmed by 1 base and V by 3 bases; bases with no gene match: 13. The CDR3 has 18 amino acids. A multiplex PCR was run with 60 Vbeta primers and 13 Jbeta primers. Assay used: immunoSEQ multiplex PCR; TCRdb lists only in-frame clones, some missing. Of roughly 160,000 clones in the sample, 77% were seen once. The TCR was taken from a woman aged 25 to 39 in good health and CMV-seronegative. V and J are TRBV6-1 and TRBJ1-1; the match to TRBD1 covers 8 bases. The source material was PBMCs. In nucleotides, the CDR3 is TGTGCCAGCAGTGATGGCGGACAGGGTGGGGGGGCGAACACTGAAGCTTTCTTT. This codes for CASSDGGQGGGANTEAFF.